One and the same sample provided the 16 T cell receptor beta chains below, sequenced in a study of T-cell reconstitution after alpha-beta-depleted transplantation in children. Unique molecular identifiers featured in how the TCRbeta library was prepared. TCRdb reprocessed the PCR reads with MiXCR, giving one entry per CDR3 protein. The sample gives fewer than 150,000 distinct CDR3 sequences, 9.5% to 10% of which show up once; 24% is in the top ten. The specimen comprised PBMCs, mostly from graft donor cells, sampled 180 days after TCRalphabeta/CD19-depleted stem cell transplant. The origin of the receptors is a girl younger than two who had a stem cell transplant for combined immunodeficiency, so the T cells may come from the graft donor.

The gene calls are TRBV10-3 and TRBJ2-7, with 9 positions matching TRBD1. Germline CDR1 and CDR2: ENHRY and SYGVKD. The junction had 13 bases not matched to a gene; V was cut back by 1 base and J by 6 bases. This CDR3 is built from 17 residues. DNA for the CDR3: TGTGCCATCAGTGAGTTTCGACGGGGACAGGGTTTCGGCGAGCAGTACTTC. Translated, it gives CAISEFRRGQGFGEQYF.

The chain uses TRBV29-1 and TRBJ1-5; no reliable D call. Trimming cost V 4 bases and J 4 bases, with 8 bases left between them. CDR1 is SQVTM, CDR2 ANQGSEA, per germline. This CDR3 has 12 amino acids. The CDR3 region has the DNA TGCAGCGTTGGGCAGGAGAATCAGCCCCAGCATTTT. Protein: CSVGQENQPQHF.

This clonotype has more than one count but fewer than ten. V and J are TRBV20-1 and TRBJ2-3, with 13 nucleotides matching TRBD2. CDR3 size: 15 residues. Germline-derived CDR1 and CDR2 are DFQATT and SNEGSKA (reference sequence). The V segment lost 6 bases and the J segment 6 bases; nucleotides outside the gene matches: 9. The CDR3 sequence is CSASLAGGPADTQYF. CDR3 sequence (DNA): TGCAGTGCGTCACTAGCGGGAGGGCCGGCGGATACGCAGTATTTT.

The chain uses TRBV6-2 or TRBV6-3 and TRBJ2-1; the match to TRBD2 covers 10 bases. The CDR3 spans 17 residues. J lost 0 bases, V lost 0 bases, and 2 bases had no gene match. Germline loops: CDR1 MNHEY, CDR2 SVGEGT. CDR3 residues: CASSYSSSGSSYNEQFF. The CDR3 DNA is TGTGCCAGCAGTTACTCATCTAGCGGGAGCTCCTACAATGAGCAGTTCTTC.

The table lists this clonotype with a few counts. The J gene is TRBJ2-5, the V gene TRBV5-1; perhaps TRBD2 as D (5 bases). The CDR3 is made up of 15 amino acids. Germline CDR1 reads SGHRS; CDR2 reads YFSETQ. V lost 6 bases to trimming and J lost 2 bases, with 17 bases between them. The chain's CDR3 is CASNPSSSPQETQYF. The CDR3 DNA reads as TGCGCCAGCAACCCTTCTAGCAGCCCACAAGAGACCCAGTACTTC.

J is TRBJ2-2 and V is TRBV10-3, with 7 bases aligning to TRBD1. J gave up 1 base and V 5 bases, and 7 bases lay outside the gene matches. The germline gives CDR1 ENHRY, CDR2 SYGVKD. The CDR3 has 16 residues. In DNA, the CDR3 is TGTGCCATCAGTTATGCCGGGACAGAGAACACCGGGGAGCTGTTTTTT. Residues: CAISYAGTENTGELFF.

This clonotype was picked up many times. The chain combines TRBV10-3 with TRBJ2-2; D gene ambiguous. The CDR3 runs 16 residues. V lost 0 bases, J lost 0 bases, and 8 bases lay in between. Germline V gene data show CDR1 as ENHRY and CDR2 as SYGVKD. The CDR3 reads CAISESGASNTGELFF. CDR3 sequence (DNA): TGTGCCATCAGTGAGTCGGGCGCATCGAACACCGGGGAGCTGTTTTTT.

The V and J genes are TRBV4-3 and TRBJ1-2; the D is unclear. The germline V gene encodes CDR1 LGHNA and CDR2 YSLEER. The V and J ends lost 1 base and 6 bases respectively, with 12 bases between them. The CDR3 has 14 residues. CDR3 region: CASSQGTLSDGYTF. CDR3 coding DNA: TGCGCCAGCAGCCAAGGGACTCTATCGGATGGCTACACCTTC.

The chain uses TRBV5-1 and TRBJ1-2; no definite D call. Per germline, CDR1 SGHRS and CDR2 YFSETQ. The CDR3 totals 13 residues. Trimming removed 4 bases at V and 4 bases at J, with 11 bases between. The CDR3, as DNA: TGCGCCAGCAGCCTCGGTTGGTCCTATGGCTACACCTTC. Encoded protein: CASSLGWSYGYTF.

The V gene is TRBV15, the J gene TRBJ2-5; 7 bases fit TRBD1. J gave up 2 bases and V 5 bases, and 8 bases lay outside the gene matches. CDR1 and CDR2 (germline): LNHNV, YYDKDF (reference sequence). The CDR3 is 15 amino acids. CDR3 in amino acids: CATSRGTDRQETQYF. In DNA, the CDR3 is TGTGCCACCAGCCGGGGTACGGACAGGCAAGAGACCCAGTACTTC.

This clonotype came up a few times. The chain couples TRBV7-2 to TRBJ1-1; D is undetermined. CDR1 SGHTA and CDR2 FQGNSA come from the germline V gene. This CDR3 is built from 16 residues. The V end was cut by 2 bases, the J end by 0 bases, with 13 bases between. The CDR3 nucleotides are TGTGCCAGCAGCTTACCTGCCGATCGTATGAACACTGAAGCTTTCTTT. Its protein product is CASSLPADRMNTEAFF.

The rearrangement joins TRBV18 to TRBJ2-1; 7 nucleotides match TRBD2. CDR3 length: 15 amino acids. Germline CDR1 is KGHSH and CDR2 is LQKENI. With V trimmed by 5 bases and J by 3 bases, 7 bases remained unmatched. Written as DNA, the CDR3 is TGTGCCAGCTCAACCCGGGACTACCTCTACAATGAGCAGTTCTTC. As protein: CASSTRDYLYNEQFF.

The gene calls are TRBV3-1 and TRBJ2-7; 10 positions match TRBD1. V was pared by 3 bases and J by 1 base, with 3 bases of the junction left unmatched. The CDR3 runs to 15 residues. Germline V gives CDR1 LGHDT, CDR2 YNNKEL (reference sequence). This chain's CDR3 is CASSQWTGGSYEQYF. The CDR3 DNA is TGTGCCAGCAGCCAGTGGACAGGGGGGTCCTACGAGCAGTACTTC.

This chain joins TRBV12-3 or TRBV12-4 and TRBJ2-2; tentatively, D is TRBD2 (6 bases). Trimming shortened V by 5 bases and J by 8 bases, and 21 bases separated the two germline ends. This CDR3 region has 16 residues. The CDR3 loop is CASSPIAGLPVGELFF. The CDR3 coding sequence is TGTGCCAGCAGTCCTATTGCGGGACTCCCTGTGGGGGAGCTGTTTTTT.

This rearrangement joins TRBV7-8 to TRBJ2-2; D is unclear. The germline V gene encodes CDR1 SGHVS and CDR2 FQNEAQ. Deletions cut 11 bases from V and 1 base from J, with 11 bases between. The CDR3 extends over 13 amino acids. DNA for the CDR3: TGTGCCCCCCAGACATTGAACACCGGGGAGCTGTTTTTT. It specifies CAPQTLNTGELFF.

This clonotype appeared a few times. V is TRBV12-3 or TRBV12-4 and J is TRBJ2-5; no clear D gene. Deletions cut 5 bases from V and 8 bases from J, with 15 bases between. The CDR3 spans 13 residues. The CDR3 reads CASSVLRVATQYF. CDR3 DNA: TGTGCCAGCAGTGTCTTGCGAGTTGCAACCCAGTACTTC.